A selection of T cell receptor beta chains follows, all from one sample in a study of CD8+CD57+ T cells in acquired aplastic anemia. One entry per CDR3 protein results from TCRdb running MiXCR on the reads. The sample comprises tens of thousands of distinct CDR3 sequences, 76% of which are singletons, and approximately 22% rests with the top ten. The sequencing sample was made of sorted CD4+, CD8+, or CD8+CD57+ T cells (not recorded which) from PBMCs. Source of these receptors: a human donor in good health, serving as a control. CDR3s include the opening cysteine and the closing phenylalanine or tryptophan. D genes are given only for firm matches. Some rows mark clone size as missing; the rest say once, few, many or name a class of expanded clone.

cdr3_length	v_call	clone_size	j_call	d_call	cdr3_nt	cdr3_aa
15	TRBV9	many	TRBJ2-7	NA	TGTGCCAGCAGCCCCCTGGGGGACATATCCTACGAGCAGTACTTC	CASSPLGDISYEQYF
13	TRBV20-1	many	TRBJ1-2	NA	TGCAGTGCTAGAGAGATCGGGAGCTATGGCTACACCTTC	CSAREIGSYGYTF
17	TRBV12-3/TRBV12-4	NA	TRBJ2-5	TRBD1	TGTGCCAGCAGCCCAACACGACAGGGTTGGGGTCAAGAGACCCAGTACTTC	CASSPTRQGWGQETQYF
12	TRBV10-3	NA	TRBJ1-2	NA	TGTGCCATCAGTGTGACGGAATATGGCTACACCTTC	CAISVTEYGYTF
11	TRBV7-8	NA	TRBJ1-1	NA	TGTGCCAGCAGCACCTCGAGGAAAGCTTTCTTT	CASSTSRKAFF
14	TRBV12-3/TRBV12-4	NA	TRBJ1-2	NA	TGTGCCAGCAGCTTAACGGAGAGAAGGAATGGCTACACCTTC	CASSLTERRNGYTF
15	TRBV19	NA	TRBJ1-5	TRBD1	TGTGCCAGTAGTGCCACAGGGGCCGGCAATCAGCCCCAGCATTTT	CASSATGAGNQPQHF
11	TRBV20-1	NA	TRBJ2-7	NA	TGCAGTGCTAGAGTACAGGCGACGCAGTACTTC	CSARVQATQYF
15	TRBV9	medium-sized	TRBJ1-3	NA	TGTGCCAGCAGCGTGGGGGGCCGGACTGGAAACACCATATATTTT	CASSVGGRTGNTIYF
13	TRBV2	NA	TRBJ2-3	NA	TGTGCCAGCAGTGAATACGGCACAGATACGCAGTATTTT	CASSEYGTDTQYF
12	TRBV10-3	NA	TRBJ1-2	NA	TGTGCCATCAGTGCCCCCGGGCGAGGCTACACCTTC	CAISAPGRGYTF
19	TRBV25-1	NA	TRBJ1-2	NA	TGTGCCAGCAGCTCGATACCTCCGGGACCAATTCGGGGTACCTATGGCTACACCTTC	CASSSIPPGPIRGTYGYTF
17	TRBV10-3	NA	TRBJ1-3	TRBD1	TGTGCCATCAGTGCCTCTTTAGACAGGGGCACTGGAAACACCATATATTTT	CAISASLDRGTGNTIYF
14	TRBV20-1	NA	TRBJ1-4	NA	TGCAGTGCTAGAGGTGGAGGGCATAATGAAAAACTGTTTTTT	CSARGGGHNEKLFF
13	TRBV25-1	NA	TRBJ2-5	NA	TGTGCCAGCAGTGCGATGGCAGGGGAGACCCAGTACTTC	CASSAMAGETQYF
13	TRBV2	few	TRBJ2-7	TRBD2	TGTGCCGGAGGGACTAGCGGGGGCTACGAGCAGTACTTC	CAGGTSGGYEQYF
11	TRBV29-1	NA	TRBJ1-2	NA	TGCAGCGTTAACAAAGACTATGGCTACACCTTC	CSVNKDYGYTF
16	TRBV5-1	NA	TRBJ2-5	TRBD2	TGCGCCAGCAGCTTGGTCGGTAGCGGGGGGATCGAGACCCAGTACTTC	CASSLVGSGGIETQYF
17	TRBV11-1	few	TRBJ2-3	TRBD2	TGTGCCAGCAGCTACCTGACTAGCGGGGGGTCTACAGATACGCAGTATTTT	CASSYLTSGGSTDTQYF
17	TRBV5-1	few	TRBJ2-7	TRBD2	TGCGCCAGCAGCTTGGGGCTAGCGGGGGGGCTGTCCTACGAGCAGTACTTC	CASSLGLAGGLSYEQYF
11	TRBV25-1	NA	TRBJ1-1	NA	TGTGCCAGCAGTTGGGGTGGTGAAGCTTTCTTT	CASSWGGEAFF
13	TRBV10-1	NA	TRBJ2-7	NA	TGCGCCAGCAGTCCCAGACTAGCCTACGAGCAGTACTTC	CASSPRLAYEQYF